The 17 T cell receptor beta chains below come from one sample, sequenced in a study of regulatory T cells in long-lasting Graves disease. The TCR beta library used iRepertoire HTBI primers with Arm-PCR amplification of CDR3. MiXCR, run by TCRdb on the multiplex PCR reads, gives a single entry per CDR3 protein. The profile shows around 360,000 distinct CDR3 sequences, 15% to 20% of them singletons. Stated time point: newly diagnosed GD, antithyroid drugs for less than 3 months. The TCR library used RNA extracted from PBMCs. The sample also formed part of further work on T cells in Graves' hyperthyroidism and ophthalmopathy.

The sample was peripheral blood mononuclear cells (PBMCs), taken at new diagnosis, from a patient treated with antithyroid drugs. The source of these receptors is a young woman with Graves disease.

This clonotype was seen many times. The genes are TRBV28 and TRBJ2-1; possibly TRBD1 for D (5 bases). The CDR3 contains 14 residues. V shed 2 bases and J shed 7 bases, with 12 bases lying between them. Germline loops: CDR1 MDHEN, CDR2 SYDVKM. The DNA of the CDR3 is TGTGCCAGCAGTTTAACCCAGGGTAGGAATGAGCAGTTCTTC. Its protein is CASSLTQGRNEQFF.

For this clonotype: This likely came from a read error, as a far larger clone is one base away. The CDR3 protein is CASSQSAQPQHF. DNA of the CDR3: TGTGCCAGCAGCCAATCGGCTCAGCCCCAGCATTTT. The genes are TRBV16 and TRBJ1-5, with D unresolved. The V and J ends lost 0 bases and 6 bases respectively, with 3 bases between them. Germline CDR1 and CDR2: KGHSY and FQNENV. The CDR3 has 12 amino acids.

The chain employs TRBV5-6 and TRBJ2-3; D not certain. The germline V gene has CDR1 SGHDT and CDR2 YYEEEE. V was clipped by 5 bases and J by 0 bases, with 22 bases between them. This CDR3 region has 18 residues. CDR3 in DNA: TGTGCCAGCAGGCCGGACGGACCCGCCCCAACAAGCACAGATACGCAGTATTTT. Amino acid sequence: CASRPDGPAPTSTDTQYF. Full variable domain (rest looked up from reference TRBV5-6 and TRBJ2-3): DAGVTQSPTHLIKTRGQQVTLRCSPKSGHDTVSWYQQALGQGPQFIFQYYEEEERQRGNFPDRFSGHQFPNYSSELNVNALLLGDSALYLCASRPDGPAPTSTDTQYFGPGTRLTVL.

There are many counts of this clonotype. The CDR3 coding sequence is TGTGCCAGCAGCCCTCGGACTAGCGGGAGTATAGGCACCGGGGAGCTGTTTTTT. Translated, it gives CASSPRTSGSIGTGELFF. J is TRBJ2-2 and V is TRBV11-3; 13 nucleotides align to TRBD2. The J segment lost 4 bases and the V segment lost 5 bases, leaving 10 bases of the junction unmatched. CDR1 is SGHNT and CDR2 is YENEEA in the germline V gene. CDR3 length: 18 amino acids. The full variable domain, completed using reference TRBV11-3 and TRBJ2-2, is EAGVVQSPRYKIIEKKQPVAFWCNPISGHNTLYWYLQNLGQGPELLIRYENEEAVDDSQLPKDRFSAERLKGVDSTLKIQPAELGDSAVYLCASSPRTSGSIGTGELFFGEGSRLTVL.

At least ten counts were recorded for this clonotype. The chain carries TRBV2 and TRBJ2-7; a possible D gene is TRBD1 (5 bases). Germline CDR1 is SNHLY and CDR2 is FYNNEI. The CDR3 consists of 15 residues. V lost 6 bases to trimming and J lost 1 base, with 16 bases between them. In nucleotides, the CDR3 is TGTGCCAGCAGGCCAAGACAGTCGCCATCCTACGAGCAGTACTTC. Its translation: CASRPRQSPSYEQYF.

This clonotype was detected many times. The chain recombines TRBV11-3 with TRBJ2-3, with D perhaps matching TRBD2 (5 bases). The germline V gene encodes CDR1 SGHNT and CDR2 YENEEA. V lost 1 base, J lost 4 bases, and 15 bases lay in between. CDR3 size: 16 residues. The CDR3 coding sequence is TGTGCCAGCAGCTTAGGGTCCGGGATCTCGGCAGATACGCAGTATTTT. This translates into CASSLGSGISADTQYF. Variable domain in full (rest from reference TRBV11-3 and TRBJ2-3): EAGVVQSPRYKIIEKKQPVAFWCNPISGHNTLYWYLQNLGQGPELLIRYENEEAVDDSQLPKDRFSAERLKGVDSTLKIQPAELGDSAVYLCASSLGSGISADTQYFGPGTRLTVL.

This clonotype was seen at least ten times. The V and J genes are TRBV18 and TRBJ1-5; D is undetermined. Germline CDR1 reads KGHSH; CDR2 reads LQKENI. The CDR3 consists of 16 residues. Between the trimmed V and J ends, which lost 3 bases and 11 bases, there was a span of 23 bases. The CDR3 DNA follows: TGTGCCAGCTCACCTACCGACGGACCAGGTCCTAAGACCCAGCATTTT. It encodes CASSPTDGPGPKTQHF.

As to this clonotype: The junction and the germline gene differ at one end; a read error may be behind it. This sequence joins TRBV28 and TRBJ2-7; D is ambiguous. The germline gives CDR1 MDHEN, CDR2 SYDVKM. This CDR3 comprises 11 residues. CDR3 sequence reads: CASSPLYEQCF. The CDR3 region has the DNA TGTGCCAGCAGTCCATTGTACGAGCAGTGCTTC.

This clonotype was counted many times. The chain carries TRBV28 and TRBJ2-3; the match to TRBD1 covers 8 bases. The J segment lost 5 bases and the V segment lost 5 bases, leaving 6 bases of the junction unmatched. Germline V gives CDR1 MDHEN, CDR2 SYDVKM. CDR3 length: 14 amino acids. This CDR3 reads CASSQGAVVDTQYF. The CDR3 DNA reads as TGTGCCAGCAGTCAGGGGGCCGTGGTAGATACGCAGTATTTT.

This clonotype has more than one count but fewer than ten. This chain connects TRBV10-3 to TRBJ2-5, with TRBD1 as a possible D gene (5 bases). This CDR3 contains 15 residues. From germline, CDR1 is ENHRY and CDR2 SYGVKD. V lost 0 bases and J lost 1, with 9 bases in between. The CDR3 nucleotides read TGTGCCATCAGTGAGTCGAATAGGGGCCAAGAGACCCAGTACTTC. It codes for CAISESNRGQETQYF.

This clonotype came up many times. V usage is TRBV29-1 and J usage is TRBJ2-3, with 7 nucleotides matching TRBD1. This CDR3 is 11 amino acids long. V lost 6 bases to trimming and J lost 7 bases; unmatched junction nucleotides: 4. CDR1 SQVTM and CDR2 ANQGSEA come from the germline V gene. The CDR3 protein is CSVQQGNTQYF. CDR3 DNA: TGCAGCGTACAACAGGGGAATACGCAGTATTTT.

This sequence joins TRBV5-1 and TRBJ1-4; D call uncertain. This CDR3 is built from 16 residues. Trimming shortened V by 1 base and J by 6 bases, and 16 bases separated the two germline ends. Germline assignment: CDR1 SGHRS and CDR2 YFSETQ. The CDR3 here is CASSLLLSGADEKLFF. The DNA of the CDR3 is TGCGCCAGCAGCTTGTTACTTTCGGGAGCTGATGAAAAACTGTTTTTT. Filled out from reference TRBV5-1 and TRBJ1-4, the complete variable domain reads KAGVTQTPRYLIKTRGQQVTLSCSPISGHRSVSWYQQTPGQGLQFLFEYFSETQRNKGNFPGRFSGRQFSNSRSEMNVSTLELGDSALYLCASSLLLSGADEKLFFGSGTQLSVL.

In its sample, this clonotype was seen a few times. CDR3 sequence: CASGLVTGNGNTIYF. CDR3 bases: TGTGCCAGTGGCTTGGTGACGGGGAATGGAAACACCATATATTTT. The chain employs TRBV28 and TRBJ1-3; D is uncertain. The CDR3 consists of 15 residues. Between the trimmed V and J ends, which lost 9 bases and 3 bases, there was a span of 18 bases. CDR1 is MDHEN, CDR2 SYDVKM, per germline.

In the case of this clonotype: A much bigger clone sits one base away, suggesting this may be a read error. The DNA for the CDR3 is TGCAGTGCTAGATCCGTCATCGGGTACAGTGAGCAGTTCTTC. Translation gives CSARSVIGYSEQFF. This chain joins TRBV20-1 and TRBJ2-1; no clear D. The CDR3 contains 14 residues. The V gene's germline CDR1 is DFQATT and CDR2 SNEGSKA (reference sequence).

This clonotype was seen more than once but under ten times. The chain has TRBV5-6 and TRBJ1-1; D is ambiguous. CDR3 length: 15 amino acids. Trimming stripped 2 bases from V and 5 bases from J, with 16 bases between. Germline V gives CDR1 SGHDT, CDR2 YYEEEE. CDR3 loop: CASSLVSVSWTEAFF. The CDR3 nucleotides are TGTGCCAGCAGCTTAGTCTCAGTCTCTTGGACTGAAGCTTTCTTT. The full variable domain, rest sourced from reference TRBV5-6 and TRBJ1-1, is DAGVTQSPTHLIKTRGQQVTLRCSPKSGHDTVSWYQQALGQGPQFIFQYYEEEERQRGNFPDRFSGHQFPNYSSELNVNALLLGDSALYLCASSLVSVSWTEAFFGQGTRLTVV.

This clonotype was seen at least ten times. The V call is TRBV9, the J call TRBJ2-4; 8 nucleotides match TRBD1. Germline CDR1 SGDLS, CDR2 YYNGEE. Losses at the gene ends were 0 bases for V and 7 bases for J; bases not matched to a gene: 3. CDR3 length: 14 residues. CDR3 sequence (DNA): TGTGCCAGCAGCGTAGGGACAGGGTTCAACATTCAGTACTTC. Translating it yields CASSVGTGFNIQYF.

This clonotype showed up many times. The chain recombines TRBV6-9 with TRBJ2-1; 7 nucleotides align to TRBD1. Germline CDR1 MNHGY, CDR2 SVAAGI. V lost 3 bases to trimming and J lost 6 bases; unmatched junction nucleotides: 11. The CDR3 spans 16 residues. CDR3 sequence: CASSYVKGARVNEQFF. The CDR3 nucleotides are TGTGCCAGCAGTTACGTTAAGGGGGCGCGGGTCAATGAGCAGTTCTTC.